The clone carrying this T cell receptor (beta chain) was recorded only once. Its antigen is not known. This entry belongs to a study of cytomegalovirus exposure and HLA in healthy donors. Whole-study results and caveats: Analysis was carried out at a later point, and it linked a missense DCLRE1C variant to TCR beta V- and J-gene trimming.

Vbeta (60) and Jbeta (13) primers were used in the PCR. Clones were read by immunoSEQ multiplex PCR, and TCRdb kept only the in-frame ones, dropping some. The repertoire has about 160,000 clones, roughly 84% of them found once; the top ten carry around 0.93%. The CDR3 has 16 residues. Germline CDR1 and CDR2: LNHNV and YYDKDF (reference sequence). Trimming at V came to 1 base and at J to 6 bases, leaving 10 bases not matched to a gene. The rearrangement joins TRBV15 to TRBJ2-7; TRBD1 aligns across 9 bases. This clonotype was obtained from a man aged 25-45 years in good health and CMV-seronegative. The specimen was PBMCs. The CDR3 protein is CATSRAQVDRGGEQYF. The DNA of the CDR3 is TGTGCCACCAGCAGAGCACAGGTGGACAGGGGCGGCGAGCAGTACTTC.